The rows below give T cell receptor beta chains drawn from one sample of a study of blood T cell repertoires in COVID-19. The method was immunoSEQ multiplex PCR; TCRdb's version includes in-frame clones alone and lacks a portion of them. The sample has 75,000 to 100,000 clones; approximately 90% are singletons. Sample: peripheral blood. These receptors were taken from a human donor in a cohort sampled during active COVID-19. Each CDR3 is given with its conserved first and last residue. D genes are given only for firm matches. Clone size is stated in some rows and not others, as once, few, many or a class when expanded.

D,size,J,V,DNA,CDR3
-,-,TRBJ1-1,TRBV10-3,TGTGCCATCAGTGATCAACGGTACACTGAAGCTTTCTTT,CAISDQRYTEAFF
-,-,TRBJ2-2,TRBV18,TGTGCCAGCTCACCAAGGGGTACGGACGGGGAGCTGTTTTTT,CASSPRGTDGELFF
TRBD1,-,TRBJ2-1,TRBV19,TGTGCCAGTAGTAGGGGACAGGGGGCCTCTAACAATGAGCAGTTCTTC,CASSRGQGASNNEQFF
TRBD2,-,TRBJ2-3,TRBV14,TGTGCCAGCAGCCAAAATCTAGCGGGCACAGATACGCAGTATTTT,CASSQNLAGTDTQYF
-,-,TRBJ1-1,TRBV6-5,TGTGCCAGCAGTTTCAATGAAGCTTTCTTT,CASSFNEAFF
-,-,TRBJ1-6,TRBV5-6,TGTGCCAGCAGCCCTTTACCGACAGGAAGGAATTCACCCCTCCACTTT,CASSPLPTGRNSPLHF
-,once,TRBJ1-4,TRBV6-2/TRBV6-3,TGTGCCAGCAGTTATCAGGTGACTAATGAAAAACTGTTTTTT,CASSYQVTNEKLFF
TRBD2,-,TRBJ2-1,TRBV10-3,TGTGCCATCAGCTTAGCGGGAGGGTCCTACAATGAGCAGTTCTTC,CAISLAGGSYNEQFF
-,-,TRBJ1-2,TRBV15,TGTGCCACCAGCAGAGATTCGCTCAGGGGAGGGCGCGGCTACACCTTC,CATSRDSLRGGRGYTF
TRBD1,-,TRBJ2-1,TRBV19,TGTGCCAGTAGGGGCCCGGGGACAGGGTACCACAATGAGCAGTTCTTC,CASRGPGTGYHNEQFF
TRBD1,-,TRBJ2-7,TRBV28,TGTGCCAGCAGACTGAGACAGGGTGACACCTACGAGCAGTACTTC,CASRLRQGDTYEQYF
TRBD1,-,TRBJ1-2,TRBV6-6,TGTGCCAGCAGGCAAACCGGGACAGTCCCGATCTATGGCTACACCTTC,CASRQTGTVPIYGYTF
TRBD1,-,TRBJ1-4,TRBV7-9,TGTGCCAGCAGCTTATCCCGACAGGGTACTAATGAAAAACTGTTTTTT,CASSLSRQGTNEKLFF
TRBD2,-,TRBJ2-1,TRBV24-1,TGTGCCACCAGTGCCGCTAGCGGGTCCTACAATGAGCAGTTCTTC,CATSAASGSYNEQFF
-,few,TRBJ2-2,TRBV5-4,TGTGCCAGCAGCTCCCCGGTACAGGGAAAGAACACCGGGGAGCTGTTTTTT,CASSSPVQGKNTGELFF
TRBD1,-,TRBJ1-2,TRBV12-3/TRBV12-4,TGTGCCAGCAGTTTCGGACAGGGATACACCTTC,CASSFGQGYTF
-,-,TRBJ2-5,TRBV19,TGTGCCAGTAGTATCTCTGTGGGAGAAGAGACCCAGTACTTC,CASSISVGEETQYF
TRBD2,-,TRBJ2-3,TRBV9,TGTGCCAGCAGCGTAGAGGCGGGAGAAGCAGATACGCAGTATTTT,CASSVEAGEADTQYF
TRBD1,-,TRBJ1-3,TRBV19,TGTGCCAGTAGTATATACCCCGGGACAGGAGGAAACACCATATATTTT,CASSIYPGTGGNTIYF
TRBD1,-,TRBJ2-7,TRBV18,TGTGCCAGCTCACCGACAGGGGGCGAGCAGTACTTC,CASSPTGGEQYF
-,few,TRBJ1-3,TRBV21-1,TGTGCCAGCAGCAAGCGAAGGACCCGAGACAGTCGTAACTCTGGAAACACCATATATTTT,CASSKRRTRDSRNSGNTIYF
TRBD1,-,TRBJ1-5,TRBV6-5,TGTGCCAGCAGTTGGGGACAGGATAGCAATCAGCCCCAGCATTTT,CASSWGQDSNQPQHF
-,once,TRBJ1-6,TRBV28,TGTGCCAGCAGTTCTCCGCGGGGGAGGTCTAATTCACCCCTCCACTTT,CASSSPRGRSNSPLHF
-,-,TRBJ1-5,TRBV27,TGTGCCAGCAGTTTACCCTCAGTTTTTTTGAAGGGGATGAGTCAGCCCCAGCATTTT,CASSLPSVFLKGMSQPQHF
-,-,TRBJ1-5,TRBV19,TGTGCCAGTAGTACCCGGACAGTCCGGCAGCCCCAGCATTTT,CASSTRTVRQPQHF
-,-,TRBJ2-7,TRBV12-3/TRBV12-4,TGTGCCAGCAGCCCGGGACTCCCCAACGAGCAGTACTTC,CASSPGLPNEQYF
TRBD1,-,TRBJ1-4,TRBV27,TGTGCCAGCAGCCCCACGACAGGGTCACCAACTAATGAAAAACTGTTTTTT,CASSPTTGSPTNEKLFF
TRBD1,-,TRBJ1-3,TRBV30,TGCCTCCTCCGGGACAGGGGAAACACCATATATTTT,CLLRDRGNTIYF
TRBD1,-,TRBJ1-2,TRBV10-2,TGCGCCAGCGCGGCGAGTCGGGACAGTCTCTATGGCTACACCTTC,CASAASRDSLYGYTF
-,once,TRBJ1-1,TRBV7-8,TGTGCCAGCAGCCTGGGGCGGGGGCAGTACACTGAAGCTTTCTTT,CASSLGRGQYTEAFF
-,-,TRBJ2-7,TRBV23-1,TGCGCCAGCAGTCAAAGCTCCCCCTACGAGCAGTACTTC,CASSQSSPYEQYF
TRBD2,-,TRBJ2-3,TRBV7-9,TGTGCCAGCAGCTACCCGATGGGGGGGGATGGCACAGATACGCAGTATTTT,CASSYPMGGDGTDTQYF
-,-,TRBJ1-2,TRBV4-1,TGCGCCAGCAGCCAAGCGGGGGGGGGCTATGGCTACACCTTC,CASSQAGGGYGYTF
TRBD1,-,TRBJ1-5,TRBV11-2,TGTGCCAGCAGCCAGGACAGGGGTAATCAGCCCCAGCATTTT,CASSQDRGNQPQHF
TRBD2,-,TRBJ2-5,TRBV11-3,TGTGCCAGCAGCCCGACCGGGACTAGCGACGAAGAGACCCAGTACTTC,CASSPTGTSDEETQYF
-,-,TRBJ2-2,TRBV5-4,TGTGCCAGCACCGAACAACAGGGGAACACCGGGGAGCTGTTTTTT,CASTEQQGNTGELFF
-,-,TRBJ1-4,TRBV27,TGTGCCAGCAGACTTATCGGGGGTTTTGGGGAAAAACTGTTTTTT,CASRLIGGFGEKLFF
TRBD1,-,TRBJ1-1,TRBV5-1,TGCGCCAGCAGCTTGTGGAGGACAGGGGCGAGGACTGAAGCTTTCTTT,CASSLWRTGARTEAFF
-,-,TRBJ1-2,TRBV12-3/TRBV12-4,TGTGCCAGCAGTTTCACAACTAACTATGGCTACACCTTC,CASSFTTNYGYTF
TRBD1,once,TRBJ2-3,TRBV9,TGTGCCAGCAGCGCCCCCCGGGACAGTGGCACAGATACGCAGTATTTT,CASSAPRDSGTDTQYF
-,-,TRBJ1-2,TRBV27,TGTGCCAGCAGTCCGGGACATGCCTATGGCTACACCTTC,CASSPGHAYGYTF
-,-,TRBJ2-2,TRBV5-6,TGTGCCAGCAGCTTGACAGGATACGTCGGGGAGCTGTTTTTT,CASSLTGYVGELFF
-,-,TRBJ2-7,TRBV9,TGTGCCAGCAGCGTAGATGCGACAGTCCTGGGGTACGAGCAGTACTTC,CASSVDATVLGYEQYF
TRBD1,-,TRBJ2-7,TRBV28,TGTGCCAGCATGGGACAGTCGACGGTCTACGAGCAGTACTTC,CASMGQSTVYEQYF
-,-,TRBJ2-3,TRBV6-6,TGTGCCAGCAGTTACGGGGGGGCCTGGGATACGCAGTATTTT,CASSYGGAWDTQYF
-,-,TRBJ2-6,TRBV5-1,TGCGCCAGCAGCGCGGGTAGGAGCCGGGCCAACGTCCTGACTTTC,CASSAGRSRANVLTF